This T cell receptor beta chain was captured in a study of T cells in tuberculosis. Study-level background: T cells were selected with CD1B tetramers loaded with glucose monomycolate. Study-wide results and limits: The stringent gate may have excluded weak CD1B-GMM tetramer binders.

After thawing and overnight rest, PBMC were stained with GMM-loaded CD1B tetramer, viability dye and anti-CD3 for sorting. The CD1B tetramers carried C32 glucose monomycolate purified from Rhodococcus equi. Before cryopreservation, the sorted PBMC lost their CD14-expressing monocytes. From each donor, some 100,000 tetramer-negative cells were sorted. Sequencing used immunoSEQ multiplex PCR; TCRdb keeps in-frame clones, though not all of them. The data contain approximately 60,000 clones, around 86% of them seen just once; the ten biggest clones take up roughly 13%. The CDR3 extends over 17 amino acids. Trimming cost V 8 bases and J 0 bases; bases outside gene matches: 10. Germline-derived CDR1 and CDR2 are SNHLY and FYNNEI.

Sequencing was performed on CD1b-GMM tetramer-negative cells sorted from PBMCs. The receptor was isolated from an adult woman with latent tuberculosis. The chain carries TRBV2 and TRBJ2-4; 10 bases line up with TRBD2. CDR3 in DNA: TGTGCCAGCGGCCTAGCGGGAGAAGGCGCAGCCAAAAACATTCAGTACTTC. Amino acids: CASGLAGEGAAKNIQYF.